This T cell receptor (beta chain) was recovered during a study of blood T cell repertoires in COVID-19 (dated by TCRdb to 2020 to 2021). Describing the broader study: Samples from collaborators originated in the United States, Italy and Spain and spanned both the acute and convalescent phases of COVID-19. A de-identified subject ID, COVID-19 status, age in years and sex were almost always included in the sample metadata. Deeply sampled blood TCRbeta repertoires from subjects exposed to, actively infected with, or recovered from COVID-19 were included in the dataset. Where available, HLA class I and class II types were taken from metadata supplied by the sample provider and were not determined by assay-based typing. Samples were obtained from the ongoing ImmuneRACE study (first 160 participants) and from 1,254 subjects provided by 6 global collaborators. The repertoires were released in a freely available public database intended as a resource for research on the immune response to SARS-CoV-2. The prospective study material was composed of cDNA or gDNA derived from T cells, B-cell-depleted T cells, or PBMCs.

For this clone: The clone's antigen remains unknown. No base-level quality is on record; no much larger clone is a single base apart.

The CDR3 goes from the cysteine to the phenylalanine over 14 residues. Only the CDR3 DNA stays, 42 bases, in frame from base 1. V is shortened by 5 bases, J by 3 bases, and the region joining them spans 11 bases. CDR1 SEHNR and CDR2 FQNEAQ are derived from the germline V gene (reference sequence). Overall study results and their limits: The amount of clinical and demographic metadata varied by source and participant and was provided uncurated.

TCRbeta CDR3 regions were amplified from genomic DNA using the immunoSEQ Assay, a bias-controlled multiplex PCR. In the source study's methods: The number of nucleated cells in each sample was estimated from the amplification of reference gene primers within the assay. Sequence reads were collapsed and filtered to measure the absolute abundance of every unique TCRbeta CDR3 rearrangement. For each sample, productive Simpson clonality was calculated as the square root of Simpson's diversity index over productive rearrangements. TCRdb provides this immuneACCESS table in a form limited to in-frame rearrangements. Some clones are lacking; in checked studies, under half of them reflect an unresolved V gene, and why the rest are absent is not known. V, J and clone size were drawn from that table, and D and trimming were deduced from the DNA. The sample records about 150,000 clones, about 83% of which are singletons. The ten most abundant clones make up 9.5% to 13% of the sample.

At one collaborating source in Seattle, patients were enrolled during active infection and were followed longitudinally through the course of disease. Each collaborating institution followed its own protocols to collect whole blood in K2EDTA tubes. For TCRbeta analysis, collaborators shipped samples as frozen whole blood, isolated PBMCs, or DNA extracted from either of those sample types. What was sequenced was peripheral blood. The clonotype comes from a woman aged 55-70 years with COVID-19, enrolled during active disease. Recombination linked TRBV7-9 to TRBJ1-5, with a weak D call of TRBD1 (6 bases match). The nucleotides are TGTGCCAGCAGCCTACAGGGCCCCAATCAGCCCCAGCATTTT. Its translation is CASSLQGPNQPQHF.